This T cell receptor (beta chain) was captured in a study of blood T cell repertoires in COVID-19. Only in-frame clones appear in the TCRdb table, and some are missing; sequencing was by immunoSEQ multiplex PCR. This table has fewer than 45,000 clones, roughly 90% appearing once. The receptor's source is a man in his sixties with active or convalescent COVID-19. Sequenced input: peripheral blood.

The CDR3 here is CASRVAVTDTQYF. The CDR3 nucleotides are TGTGCCAGCAGGGTGGCAGTCACAGATACGCAGTATTTT. V gene TRBV5-4 combines with J gene TRBJ2-3; D is unclear. V dropped 5 bases and J dropped 2 bases, with 9 bases sitting between them. This CDR3 has 13 residues. Germline CDR1 SGHNT, CDR2 YYREEE (reference sequence). The whole variable domain, remainder taken from reference TRBV5-4 and TRBJ2-3, is ETGVTQSPTHLIKTRGQQVTLRCSSQSGHNTVSWYQQALGQGPQFIFQYYREEENGRGNFPPRFSGLQFPNYSSELNVNALELDDSALYLCASRVAVTDTQYFGPGTRLTVL.